These T cell receptor beta chains were read from a single sample in a study of blood T cells in healthy people across ages. From the 5' RACE reads, TCRdb called clonotypes with MiXCR, one entry per CDR3 protein. The table records 1.4 million to 1.5 million distinct CDR3 sequences, around 42% of them present only once. The sequenced sample consisted of blood. These TCRs come from a woman between 18 and 29 years old in good health. CDR3s include the opening cysteine and the closing phenylalanine or tryptophan. Fields, in order: D gene, J gene, clone size, V gene, CDR3 DNA, CDR3 protein. The D gene is left open where the match is weak. The size field is filled for only some rows; it gives once, few, many or a size class.

D: TRBD1
J: TRBJ2-7
size: few
V: TRBV9
DNA: TGTGCCAGCAGCGCCAACAGGGGCTACGAGCAGTACTTC
CDR3: CASSANRGYEQYF

D: NA
J: TRBJ1-1
size: NA
V: TRBV30
DNA: TGTGCCTGGAGTCCTAAGACTGAAGCTTTCTTT
CDR3: CAWSPKTEAFF

D: TRBD2
J: TRBJ2-5
size: NA
V: TRBV7-6
DNA: TGTGCCAGCACCTTAGGGACTAGCGGGGGGGCCGAGACCCAGTACTTC
CDR3: CASTLGTSGGAETQYF

D: TRBD2
J: TRBJ2-4
size: few
V: TRBV3-1
DNA: TGTGCCAGCAGCCAACCTGGACTAGCGTGGGAGCAGTACTTC
CDR3: CASSQPGLAWEQYF

D: TRBD1
J: TRBJ1-2
size: NA
V: TRBV28
DNA: TGTGCCAGCAGTCACCCGGGACAGGACGACTATGGCTACACCTTC
CDR3: CASSHPGQDDYGYTF

D: NA
J: TRBJ1-5
size: NA
V: TRBV6-5
DNA: TGTGCCAGCAGTTACTCGGGGATGGGGCAGCCCCAGCATTTT
CDR3: CASSYSGMGQPQHF

D: TRBD2
J: TRBJ2-5
size: NA
V: TRBV5-1
DNA: TGCGCCAGCAGCCCGGGACTAGCGGGAGAAGGGAAGACCCAGTACTTC
CDR3: CASSPGLAGEGKTQYF

D: TRBD2
J: TRBJ2-3
size: NA
V: TRBV12-3/TRBV12-4
DNA: TGTGCCAGCAGCTTGACTAGCGGGGGGGCTAAAGATACGCAGTATTTT
CDR3: CASSLTSGGAKDTQYF

D: TRBD2
J: TRBJ2-4
size: NA
V: TRBV10-2
DNA: TGCGCCAGCAGTGGACTAGCGGGAGTAAAGGTTGCCAAAAACATTCAGTACTTC
CDR3: CASSGLAGVKVAKNIQYF

D: NA
J: TRBJ1-2
size: few
V: TRBV5-1
DNA: TGCGCCAGCAGCTTGGAACCCAACCGAGCGACCGAGTTGGGGCATGGCTACACCTTC
CDR3: CASSLEPNRATELGHGYTF

D: NA
J: TRBJ2-3
size: few
V: TRBV11-1
DNA: TGTGCCAGCAGCCTATTTGCCACGCAGTATTTT
CDR3: CASSLFATQYF

D: NA
J: TRBJ1-2
size: few
V: TRBV7-3
DNA: TGTGCCAGCAGCTATCGTCCGGATCCAGTCTATGGCTACACCTTC
CDR3: CASSYRPDPVYGYTF

D: NA
J: TRBJ2-7
size: few
V: TRBV18
DNA: TGTGCCAGCTCCTCCTCCGCGACAGGAGTCTACGAGCAGTACTTC
CDR3: CASSSSATGVYEQYF

D: NA
J: TRBJ2-1
size: few
V: TRBV20-1
DNA: TGCAGTGCTAGAGTTGGGCGGGCCGTCGGATACAATGAGCAGTTCTTC
CDR3: CSARVGRAVGYNEQFF

D: NA
J: TRBJ1-2
size: few
V: TRBV6-5
DNA: TGTGCCAGCAGTTACCAGACATCCACTAACTATGGCTACACCTTC
CDR3: CASSYQTSTNYGYTF

D: TRBD1
J: TRBJ2-2
size: few
V: TRBV4-1
DNA: TGCGCCAGCAGCCCAAGCATGCGGGACAGGGAAGGACGATGGACCGGGGAGCTGTTTTTT
CDR3: CASSPSMRDREGRWTGELFF

D: TRBD2
J: TRBJ2-1
size: few
V: TRBV5-1
DNA: TGCGCCAGCAGCTATGGGACTAGAGTCGCCAATGAGCAGTTCTTC
CDR3: CASSYGTRVANEQFF

D: TRBD1
J: TRBJ1-6
size: few
V: TRBV6-6
DNA: TGTGCCAGCAGCCGCGTCCGGGACAGGGGGAATTCACCCCTCCACTTT
CDR3: CASSRVRDRGNSPLHF

D: TRBD1
J: TRBJ1-1
size: NA
V: TRBV30
DNA: TGTGCCTGGAGGGACAGGGGGAACACTGAAGCTTTCTTT
CDR3: CAWRDRGNTEAFF

D: TRBD2
J: TRBJ2-3
size: NA
V: TRBV6-1
DNA: TGTGCCAGCAGTTTGTGGGGAGGGGAGCTTATAGATACGCAGTATTTT
CDR3: CASSLWGGELIDTQYF

D: TRBD1
J: TRBJ1-2
size: NA
V: TRBV27
DNA: TGTGCCAGCAGGGACAGGACAGGGGGCCAAGAGGATGGCTACACCTTC
CDR3: CASRDRTGGQEDGYTF

D: NA
J: TRBJ2-7
size: NA
V: TRBV21-1
DNA: TGTGCCAGCAGCAAAGGGACTAGCCTCTGGAAAGAGGCCCAGTACTTC
CDR3: CASSKGTSLWKEAQYF

D: TRBD2
J: TRBJ2-3
size: few
V: TRBV20-1
DNA: TGCAGTGCTAGACGAGTAGCGGGAGACACAGATACGCAGTATTTT
CDR3: CSARRVAGDTDTQYF

D: TRBD2
J: TRBJ2-1
size: few
V: TRBV4-2
DNA: TGTGCCAGCAGCCAAGAGGGGGTTTATTTTGGGACTAGCGGCAATGAGCAGTTCTTC
CDR3: CASSQEGVYFGTSGNEQFF

D: TRBD2
J: TRBJ2-7
size: many
V: TRBV4-2
DNA: TGTGCCAGCAGCCCCCGGGCGGGAGGGCCTTCAATCGGCGAGCAGTACTTC
CDR3: CASSPRAGGPSIGEQYF

D: NA
J: TRBJ1-2
size: few
V: TRBV9
DNA: TGTGCCAGCAGCGTGGCGCCAGGGAACTATGGCTACACCTTC
CDR3: CASSVAPGNYGYTF

D: TRBD1
J: TRBJ1-1
size: NA
V: TRBV3-1
DNA: TGTGCCAGCAGCCAAGGGGACAGGCCGAACACTGAAGCTTTCTTT
CDR3: CASSQGDRPNTEAFF

D: NA
J: TRBJ2-7
size: few
V: TRBV7-9
DNA: TGTGCCAGCAGCACGTACAGGGAGAGGGTCTACGAGCAGTACTTC
CDR3: CASSTYRERVYEQYF

D: NA
J: TRBJ2-1
size: NA
V: TRBV29-1
DNA: TGCAGCGGGGGCTTAGCGTTTGAGCAGTTCTTC
CDR3: CSGGLAFEQFF

D: NA
J: TRBJ2-2
size: NA
V: TRBV10-3
DNA: TGTGCCATCAGTCCGACAGGGAGGCGTTCCGGGGAGCTGTTTTTT
CDR3: CAISPTGRRSGELFF

D: NA
J: TRBJ2-1
size: NA
V: TRBV29-1
DNA: TGCAGCGTCGGTGGACTTTACAATGAGCAGTTCTTC
CDR3: CSVGGLYNEQFF

D: NA
J: TRBJ2-1
size: NA
V: TRBV6-5
DNA: TGTGCCAGCAGTTACGACCAACAACAGCAGTTCTTC
CDR3: CASSYDQQQQFF

D: NA
J: TRBJ2-5
size: NA
V: TRBV29-1
DNA: TGCAGCGTTGCCCCTACGGGACACCTCCAAGAGACCCAGTACTTC
CDR3: CSVAPTGHLQETQYF

D: NA
J: TRBJ1-5
size: NA
V: TRBV20-1
DNA: TGCAGTGCTAGAGATTCAAACAGACCAAGCAATCAGCCCCAGCATTTT
CDR3: CSARDSNRPSNQPQHF

D: NA
J: TRBJ2-5
size: few
V: TRBV11-2
DNA: TGTGCCAGCAGCTTAGGGGCCAGTAGGGCCCAGGAGACCCAGTACTTC
CDR3: CASSLGASRAQETQYF

D: TRBD1
J: TRBJ2-1
size: few
V: TRBV6-1
DNA: TGTGCCAGCAGTCCTCATAAACAGGGGATGGGTAACAATGAGCAGTTCTTC
CDR3: CASSPHKQGMGNNEQFF

D: NA
J: TRBJ2-1
size: NA
V: TRBV9
DNA: TGTGCCAGCAGCGTAGGGGGCGGACAGAACAATGAGCAGTTCTTC
CDR3: CASSVGGGQNNEQFF

D: TRBD2
J: TRBJ2-1
size: NA
V: TRBV9
DNA: TGTGCCAGCAGTGCAAGCGGGGTACCACAGTTCTTC
CDR3: CASSASGVPQFF

D: NA
J: TRBJ1-5
size: NA
V: TRBV18
DNA: TGTGCCAGCTGTCGACAGGAGGTCAATCAGCCCCAGCATTTT
CDR3: CASCRQEVNQPQHF

D: NA
J: TRBJ2-2
size: NA
V: TRBV27
DNA: TGTGCCAGCAGTTACGCCTCGAGTACCGGGGAGCTGTTTTTT
CDR3: CASSYASSTGELFF